Each of the 4 T cell receptor beta chains below was sequenced from the same sample in a study of OX40 agonist ivuxolimab in advanced cancers. TCRdb's table, derived via immunoSEQ multiplex PCR, lists solely in-frame clones and lacks some. The sample includes around 18,000 clones, around 77% seen only once; the top ten take approximately 24%. The specimen was CD4+ or CD8+ T cells sorted from blood, collected in a trial of the OX40 agonist ivuxolimab. These receptors were collected from an adult with an advanced solid tumor such as melanoma, head and neck, liver or kidney cancer.

The chain uses TRBV30 and TRBJ1-6; unclear D gene. The CDR3 spans 13 residues. The ends were cut back, 5 bases at V and 7 bases at J, with 12 bases in the middle. The germline V gene encodes CDR1 GTSNPN and CDR2 SVGIG (reference sequence). This chain's CDR3 is CAWRVGPNSPLHF. CDR3 coding DNA: TGTGCCTGGCGGGTCGGCCCAAATTCACCCCTCCACTTT.

V gene TRBV7-6 combines with J gene TRBJ1-1; D is ambiguous. The germline gives CDR1 SGHVS, CDR2 FNYEAQ. The CDR3 length is 13 residues. V was cut by 5 bases and J by 0 bases, with 7 bases left in between. CDR3 protein: CASSRTLNTEAFF. The DNA for the CDR3 is TGTGCCAGCAGCCGTACACTGAACACTGAAGCTTTCTTT.

The chain recombines TRBV29-1 with TRBJ2-2; possibly TRBD1 or TRBD2 for D (5 bases each). In germline, CDR1 is SQVTM, CDR2 ANQGSEA. The CDR3 is 14 residues long. Trimming cost V 2 bases and J 5 bases, with 12 bases left between them. CDR3 amino acids: CSVERWGRTGELFF. The CDR3 coding sequence is TGCAGCGTTGAAAGGTGGGGACGGACCGGGGAGCTGTTTTTT.

CDR3 nucleotide sequence: TGTGCCAGCAGTTACTCTGGACAGGGTTCCGATACGCAGTATTTT. Translated: CASSYSGQGSDTQYF. The chain carries TRBV6-5 and TRBJ2-3, with 8 bases matching TRBD1. The germline CDR1 and CDR2 sequences are MNHEY and SVGAGI. V trimming: 0 bases; J trimming: 6 bases; junction bases outside the gene matches: 5. There are 15 residues in the CDR3.